The 6 T cell receptor beta chains given below trace back to one sample, sequenced in a study of blood T cells in healthy people across ages. It was with a sample-barcoded 5' primer and a J-beta primer mix that a second PCR of roughly 7 to 11 cycles was run. One entry per CDR3 protein results from TCRdb running MiXCR on the 5' RACE reads. The sample includes 1.5 million to 2 million distinct CDR3 sequences, over 25% of them seen just once. The material sequenced was blood. These TCRs come from a woman aged 25 to 45 in good health.

The chain links TRBV7-3 to TRBJ2-3, with D hard to call. The germline gives CDR1 SGHTA, CDR2 FQGTGA. Trimming took off 2 bases at V and 5 bases at J, with 8 bases between the two ends. The CDR3 loop spans 13 amino acids. CDR3 region: CASSLQLEDTQYF. CDR3 coding DNA: TGTGCCAGCAGCTTACAGTTGGAAGATACGCAGTATTTT.

This clonotype appeared a few times. The chain has TRBV9 and TRBJ2-1, with TRBD1 matching over 9 bases. Germline CDR1 SGDLS, CDR2 YYNGEE. The ends lost 0 bases at V and 6 bases at J; junction bases unmatched: 10. The CDR3 is 17 amino acids. CDR3 DNA sequence: TGTGCCAGCAGCGTAGAACTAGGACAGGGGTCAGGCAATGAGCAGTTCTTC. It translates to CASSVELGQGSGNEQFF.

In this sample, this clonotype turned up many times. The chain uses TRBV27 and TRBJ2-7; D possibly corresponds to TRBD2 (5 bases). The V and J ends lost 3 bases and 6 bases respectively, with 9 bases between them. CDR1 and CDR2 from the germline V gene are MNHEY and SMNVEV (reference sequence). The CDR3 sequence is 12 residues long. The CDR3 DNA sequence: TGTGCCAGCAGTTTTGGCGGGTCCGAGCAGTACTTC. Its translation: CASSFGGSEQYF.

This clonotype was seen a handful of times. The chain couples TRBV5-4 to TRBJ1-1; D not resolved. Germline assignment: CDR1 SGHNT and CDR2 YYREEE (reference sequence). V was shortened by 0 bases and J by 2 bases, with 11 bases between the two germline ends. The CDR3 sequence is 15 residues long. The CDR3 nucleotides read TGTGCCAGCAGCTTGGATACGGTTCCCAACACTGAAGCTTTCTTT. Protein product: CASSLDTVPNTEAFF.

A few counts support this clonotype. The chain combines TRBV5-1 with TRBJ2-5; TRBD1 matches 8 bases. This CDR3 has 16 residues. V was clipped by 2 bases and J by 4 bases; unmatched bases: 10. CDR1 and CDR2 from the germline V gene are SGHRS and YFSETQ. CDR3 DNA: TGCGCCAGCAGCTTAAATACAGGGGGACGAGGAGAGACCCAGTACTTC. It specifies CASSLNTGGRGETQYF. Looking up the rest from reference TRBV5-1 and TRBJ2-5 gives the full variable domain: KAGVTQTPRYLIKTRGQQVTLSCSPISGHRSVSWYQQTPGQGLQFLFEYFSETQRNKGNFPGRFSGRQFSNSRSEMNVSTLELGDSALYLCASSLNTGGRGETQYFGPGTRLLVL.

The chain carries TRBV7-9 and TRBJ1-1, with D possibly being TRBD1 (6 bases). Trimming took 2 bases from V and 7 from J, leaving 8 bases between them. CDR1 and CDR2 from the germline V gene are SEHNR and FQNEAQ (reference sequence). This CDR3 region has 12 residues. CDR3 amino acids: CASSLMDSEAFF. CDR3 sequence (DNA): TGTGCCAGCAGCTTAATGGACAGTGAAGCTTTCTTT.